This T cell receptor beta chain was observed in a study of blood T cell repertoires in COVID-19 (TCRdb year 2020). For the wider study: The collaborator samples originated in the United States, Italy and Spain and spanned the acute and convalescent phases of COVID-19. A de-identified subject ID, COVID-19 status, age in years and sex were almost always included in the sample metadata. The samples were drawn from two sources: the first 160 participants of the ongoing ImmuneRACE study, and 1,000 to 1,500 subjects contributed by 6 global collaborators. The material from the prospective study consisted of cDNA or gDNA derived from T cells, B-cell-depleted T cells, or PBMCs. The dataset comprised deeply sampled blood TCRbeta repertoires from subjects exposed to, actively infected with, or recovered from COVID-19. HLA class I and class II types, where available, came from metadata supplied by the sample provider rather than from assay-based typing. The repertoires were released in a freely available public database meant as a resource for research on the immune response to SARS-CoV-2.

A second Seattle source provided samples from volunteer blood donors who had recovered from COVID-19. Each collaborating institution followed its own protocols to collect whole blood in K2EDTA tubes. For TCRbeta analysis, collaborator samples were shipped as frozen whole blood, as isolated PBMCs, or as DNA extracted from either sample type. Via the germline V gene (reference sequence), CDR1 is LGHDT and CDR2 YNNKEL. V is shortened by 0 bases, J by 2 bases, and the region joining them spans 8 bases. The CDR3 covers 16 residues, taking in both the cysteine and the phenylalanine. Only the CDR3 portion is preserved as DNA: 48 bases, with reading frame beginning at the first base. The study at large found these results: How much clinical and demographic metadata was included differed by source and by participant, and the metadata was provided uncurated.

As concerns this clone: Its antigen is currently not known. No much larger clone is present one base from it, and per-base qualities are unavailable.

TCRbeta CDR3 regions were amplified from genomic DNA using the immunoSEQ Assay, a bias-controlled multiplex PCR. The published analysis was carried out like this. The number of nucleated cells in each sample was estimated by amplification of reference gene primers within the assay. To quantify the absolute abundance of each unique TCRbeta CDR3 rearrangement, sequence reads were collapsed and filtered. For each sample, productive Simpson clonality was calculated by taking the square root of Simpson's diversity index across productive rearrangements. This immuneACCESS table, as held by TCRdb, lists in-frame sequences with V and J called but not all clones. Of the missing ones, under half trace to an unresolved V gene in checked studies; the others have no known cause. The DNA was the basis for D and trimming; V, J and clone size are from that table. This sample lists roughly 280,000 clones; around four fifths were detected once. The ten top clones hold 4.6% of the sample.

Sequencing was done on a sample of peripheral blood. This sequence was found in a man aged 60-69 years who had recovered from COVID-19. The chain joins TRBV3-1 (or the pseudogene TRBV3-2) to TRBJ1-6; no D gene call is confident. The DNA is TGTGCCAGCAGCCAAGAACTCACGGCCTATAATTCACCCCTCCACTTT. Its protein product is CASSQELTAYNSPLHF.